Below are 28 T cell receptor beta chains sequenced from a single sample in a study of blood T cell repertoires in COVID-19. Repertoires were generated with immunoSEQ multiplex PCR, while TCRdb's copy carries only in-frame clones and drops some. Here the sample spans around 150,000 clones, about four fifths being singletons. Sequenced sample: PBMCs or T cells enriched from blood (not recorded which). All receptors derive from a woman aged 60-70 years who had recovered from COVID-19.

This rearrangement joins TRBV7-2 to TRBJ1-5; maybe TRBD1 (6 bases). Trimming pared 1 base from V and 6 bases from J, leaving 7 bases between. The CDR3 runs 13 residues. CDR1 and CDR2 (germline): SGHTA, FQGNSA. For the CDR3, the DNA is TGTGCCAGCAGCTTAGGCAGGGGTCAGCCCCAGCATTTT. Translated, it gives CASSLGRGQPQHF.

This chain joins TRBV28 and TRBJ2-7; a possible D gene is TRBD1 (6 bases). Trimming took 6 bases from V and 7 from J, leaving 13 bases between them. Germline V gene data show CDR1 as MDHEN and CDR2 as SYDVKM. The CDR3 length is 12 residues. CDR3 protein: CASRRQGWEQYF. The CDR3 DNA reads TGTGCCAGCAGGCGTCAGGGGTGGGAGCAGTACTTC.

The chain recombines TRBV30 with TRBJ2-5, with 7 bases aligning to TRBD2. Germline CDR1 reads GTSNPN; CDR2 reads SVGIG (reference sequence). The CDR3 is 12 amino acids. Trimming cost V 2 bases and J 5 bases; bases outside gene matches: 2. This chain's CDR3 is CAWSNSGETQYF. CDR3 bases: TGTGCCTGGAGTAATAGCGGGGAGACCCAGTACTTC.

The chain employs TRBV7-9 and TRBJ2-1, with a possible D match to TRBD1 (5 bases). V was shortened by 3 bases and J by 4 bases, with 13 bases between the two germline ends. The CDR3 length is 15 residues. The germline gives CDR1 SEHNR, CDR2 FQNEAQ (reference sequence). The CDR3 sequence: CASSFSTVLYNEQFF. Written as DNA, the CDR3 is TGTGCCAGCAGCTTCTCGACAGTGTTATACAATGAGCAGTTCTTC.

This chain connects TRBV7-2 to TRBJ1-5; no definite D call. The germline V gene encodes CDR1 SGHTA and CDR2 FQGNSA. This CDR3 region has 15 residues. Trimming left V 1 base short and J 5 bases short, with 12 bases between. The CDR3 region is CASSLVGGVDQPQHF. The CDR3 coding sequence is TGTGCCAGCAGCTTAGTAGGCGGGGTCGATCAGCCCCAGCATTTT.

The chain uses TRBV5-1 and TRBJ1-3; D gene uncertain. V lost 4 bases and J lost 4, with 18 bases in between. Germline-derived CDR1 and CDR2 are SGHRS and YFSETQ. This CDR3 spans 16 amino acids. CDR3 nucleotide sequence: TGCGCCAGCAGCCGGAACCCCCCAGGCGCCGGAAACACCATATATTTT. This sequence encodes CASSRNPPGAGNTIYF.

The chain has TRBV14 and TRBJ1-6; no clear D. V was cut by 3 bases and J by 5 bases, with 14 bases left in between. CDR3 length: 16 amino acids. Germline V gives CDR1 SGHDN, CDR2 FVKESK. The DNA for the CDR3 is TGTGCCAGCAGCCAGCTAGTAAAGACCAATAATTCACCCCTCCACTTT. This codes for CASSQLVKTNNSPLHF.

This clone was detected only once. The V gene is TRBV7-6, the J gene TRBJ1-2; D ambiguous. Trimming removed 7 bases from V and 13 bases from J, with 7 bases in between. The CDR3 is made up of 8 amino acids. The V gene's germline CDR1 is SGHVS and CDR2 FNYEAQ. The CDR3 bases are TGTGCCAGCACCCCATCCACCTTC. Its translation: CASTPSTF.

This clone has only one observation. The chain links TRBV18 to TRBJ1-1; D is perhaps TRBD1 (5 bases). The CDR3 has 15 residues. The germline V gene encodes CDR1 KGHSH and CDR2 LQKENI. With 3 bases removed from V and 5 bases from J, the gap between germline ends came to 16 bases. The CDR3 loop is CASSPTQRGRTEAFF. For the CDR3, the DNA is TGTGCCAGCTCACCCACTCAGCGGGGACGGACTGAAGCTTTCTTT.

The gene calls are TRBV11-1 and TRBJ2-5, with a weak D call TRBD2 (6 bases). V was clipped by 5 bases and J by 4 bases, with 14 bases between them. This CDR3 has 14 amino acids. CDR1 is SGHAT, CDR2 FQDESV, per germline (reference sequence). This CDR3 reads CASSTRGGGETQYF. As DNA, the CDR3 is TGTGCCAGCAGCACTCGGGGAGGAGGAGAGACCCAGTACTTC.

DNA for the CDR3: TGTGCCACCAGTGAGGCTAGCGGGGGGACCCCGGACACCGGGGAGCTGTTTTTT. Encoded protein: CATSEASGGTPDTGELFF. The chain carries TRBV24-1 and TRBJ2-2; 11 bases agree with TRBD2. V shed 4 bases and J 3 bases; nucleotides not matched to a gene: 9. The V gene's germline CDR1 is KGHDR and CDR2 SFDVKD. There are 18 residues in the CDR3.

CDR3 nucleotide sequence: TGTGCCAGTAGTATTGAATGGGCCAATTTGAACACTGAAGCTTTCTTT. This gives the protein CASSIEWANLNTEAFF. The chain joins TRBV19 to TRBJ1-1, with D unclear. The V gene's germline CDR1 is LNHDA and CDR2 SQIVND (reference sequence). The CDR3 is 16 residues long. The V end was cut by 3 bases, the J end by 0 bases, with 14 bases between.

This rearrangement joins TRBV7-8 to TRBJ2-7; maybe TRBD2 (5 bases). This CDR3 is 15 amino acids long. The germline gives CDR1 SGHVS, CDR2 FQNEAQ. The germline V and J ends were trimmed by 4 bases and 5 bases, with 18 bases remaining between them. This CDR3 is CASSWTLAPNNEQYF. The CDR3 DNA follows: TGTGCCAGCAGCTGGACCCTAGCACCCAACAACGAGCAGTACTTC. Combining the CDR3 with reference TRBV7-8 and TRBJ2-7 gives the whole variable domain GAGVSQSPRYKVAKRGQDVALRCDPISGHVSLFWYQQALGQGPEFLTYFQNEAQLDKSGLPSDRFFAERPEGSVSTLKIQRTQQEDSAVYLCASSWTLAPNNEQYFGPGTRLTVT.

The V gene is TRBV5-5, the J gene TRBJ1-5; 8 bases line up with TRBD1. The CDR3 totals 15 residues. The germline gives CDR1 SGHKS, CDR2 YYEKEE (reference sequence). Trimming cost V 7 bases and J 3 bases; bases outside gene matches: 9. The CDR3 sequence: CASWKDRDPNQPQHF. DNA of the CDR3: TGTGCCAGCTGGAAGGACAGGGATCCCAATCAGCCCCAGCATTTT.

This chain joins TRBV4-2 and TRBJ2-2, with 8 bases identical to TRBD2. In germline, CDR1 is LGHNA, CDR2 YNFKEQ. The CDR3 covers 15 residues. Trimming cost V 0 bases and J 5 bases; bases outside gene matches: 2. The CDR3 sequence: CASSQDASGTGELFF. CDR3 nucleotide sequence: TGTGCCAGCAGCCAAGATGCTAGCGGGACCGGGGAGCTGTTTTTT.

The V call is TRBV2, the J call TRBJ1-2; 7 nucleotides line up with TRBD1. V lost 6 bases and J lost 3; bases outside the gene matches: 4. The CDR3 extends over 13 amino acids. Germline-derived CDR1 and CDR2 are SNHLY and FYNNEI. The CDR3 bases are TGTGCCAGCAGATTCACAGGGGACTATGGCTACACCTTC. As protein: CASRFTGDYGYTF.

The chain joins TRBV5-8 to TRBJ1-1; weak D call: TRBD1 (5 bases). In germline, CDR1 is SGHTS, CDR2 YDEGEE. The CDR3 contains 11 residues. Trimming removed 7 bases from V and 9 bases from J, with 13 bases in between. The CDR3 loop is CASDDSGKAFF. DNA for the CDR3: TGTGCCAGCGACGACTCAGGGAAAGCTTTCTTT. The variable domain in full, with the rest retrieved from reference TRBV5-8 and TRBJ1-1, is EAGVTQSPTHLIKTRGQQATLRCSPISGHTSVYWYQQALGLGLQFLLWYDEGEERNRGNFPPRFSGRQFPNYSSELNVNALELEDSALYLCASDDSGKAFFGQGTRLTVV.

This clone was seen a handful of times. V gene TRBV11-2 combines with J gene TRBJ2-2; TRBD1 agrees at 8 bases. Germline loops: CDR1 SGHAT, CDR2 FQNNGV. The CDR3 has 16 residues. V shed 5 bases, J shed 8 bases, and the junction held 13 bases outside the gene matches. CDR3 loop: CASSLRRTGSGGELFF. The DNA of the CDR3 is TGTGCCAGCAGCCTCCGCCGGACAGGGTCGGGTGGGGAGCTGTTTTTT.

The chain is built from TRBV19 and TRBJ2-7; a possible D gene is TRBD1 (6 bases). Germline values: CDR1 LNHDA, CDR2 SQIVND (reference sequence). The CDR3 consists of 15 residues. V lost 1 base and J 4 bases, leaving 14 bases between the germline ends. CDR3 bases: TGTGCCAGTAGTATAGTCGGCCAGGGGTTTTACGAGCAGTACTTC. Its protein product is CASSIVGQGFYEQYF.

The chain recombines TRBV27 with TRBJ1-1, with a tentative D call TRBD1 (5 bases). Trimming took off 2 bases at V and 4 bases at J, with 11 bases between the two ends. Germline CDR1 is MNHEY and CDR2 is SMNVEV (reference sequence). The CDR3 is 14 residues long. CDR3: CASSLQGLVTEAFF. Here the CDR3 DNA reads TGTGCCAGCAGTTTACAGGGTTTAGTCACTGAAGCTTTCTTT.

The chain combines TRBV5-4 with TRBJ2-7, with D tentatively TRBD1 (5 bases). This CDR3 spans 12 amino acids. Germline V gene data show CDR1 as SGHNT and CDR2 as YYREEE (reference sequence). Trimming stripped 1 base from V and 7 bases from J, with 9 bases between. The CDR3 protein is CASSLPGKEQYF. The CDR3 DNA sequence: TGTGCCAGCAGCTTGCCAGGGAAAGAGCAGTACTTC.

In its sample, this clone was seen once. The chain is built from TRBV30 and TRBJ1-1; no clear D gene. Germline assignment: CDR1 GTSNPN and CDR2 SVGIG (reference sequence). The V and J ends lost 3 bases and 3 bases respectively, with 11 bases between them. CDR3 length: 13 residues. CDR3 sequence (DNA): TGTGCCTGGAGCAGGAATCCGGACACTGAAGCTTTCTTT. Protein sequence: CAWSRNPDTEAFF.

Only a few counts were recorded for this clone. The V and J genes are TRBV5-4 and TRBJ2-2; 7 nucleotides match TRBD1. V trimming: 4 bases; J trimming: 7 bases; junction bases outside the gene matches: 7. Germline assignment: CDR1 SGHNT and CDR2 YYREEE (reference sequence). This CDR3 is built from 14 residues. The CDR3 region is CASSRDRSVGELFF. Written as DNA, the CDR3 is TGTGCCAGCAGCCGGGACAGAAGTGTCGGGGAGCTGTTTTTT. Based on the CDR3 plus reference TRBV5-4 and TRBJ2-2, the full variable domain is ETGVTQSPTHLIKTRGQQVTLRCSSQSGHNTVSWYQQALGQGPQFIFQYYREEENGRGNFPPRFSGLQFPNYSSELNVNALELDDSALYLCASSRDRSVGELFFGEGSRLTVL.

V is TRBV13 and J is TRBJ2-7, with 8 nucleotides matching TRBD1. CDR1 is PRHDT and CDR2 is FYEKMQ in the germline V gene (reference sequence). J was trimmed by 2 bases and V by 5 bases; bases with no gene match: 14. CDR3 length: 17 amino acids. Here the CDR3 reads CASSTRIGQGRAYEQYF. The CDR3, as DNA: TGTGCCAGCAGCACCCGTATAGGACAGGGAAGGGCCTACGAGCAGTACTTC.

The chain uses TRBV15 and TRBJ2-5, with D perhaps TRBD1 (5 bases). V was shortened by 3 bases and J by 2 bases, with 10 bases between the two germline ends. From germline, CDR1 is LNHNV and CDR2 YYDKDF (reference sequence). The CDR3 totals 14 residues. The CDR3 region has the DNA TGTGCCACCAGCAGGGACAAGGAACAAGAGACCCAGTACTTC. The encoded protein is CATSRDKEQETQYF.

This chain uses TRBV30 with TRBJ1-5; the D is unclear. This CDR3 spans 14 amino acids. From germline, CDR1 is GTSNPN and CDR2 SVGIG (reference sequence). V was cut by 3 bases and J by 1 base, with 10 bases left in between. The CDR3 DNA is TGTGCCTGGAGCCCAGATTGGAGCAATCAGCCCCAGCATTTT. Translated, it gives CAWSPDWSNQPQHF.

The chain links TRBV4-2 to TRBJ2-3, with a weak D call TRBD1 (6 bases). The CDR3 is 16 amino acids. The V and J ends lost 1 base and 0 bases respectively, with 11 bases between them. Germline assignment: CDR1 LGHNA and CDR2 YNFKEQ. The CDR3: CASSQVGRGSTDTQYF. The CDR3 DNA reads TGTGCCAGCAGCCAAGTAGGTAGGGGGAGCACAGATACGCAGTATTTT.

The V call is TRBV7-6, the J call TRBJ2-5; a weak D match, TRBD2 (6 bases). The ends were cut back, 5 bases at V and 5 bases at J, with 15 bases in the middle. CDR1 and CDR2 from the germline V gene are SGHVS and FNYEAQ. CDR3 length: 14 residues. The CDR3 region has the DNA TGTGCCAGCAGCCGACTAGAGAGAGGGGAGACCCAGTACTTC. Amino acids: CASSRLERGETQYF.